The source of this T cell receptor beta chain is a study of molecular identifiers for immune sequencing clone quantification. Study-level points and caveats: Detecting spiked Jurkat TCR RNA from one cell among about 910,000 naive cells was reportedly possible.

Between the trimmed V and J ends, which lost 8 bases and 4 bases, there was a span of 15 bases. This CDR3 is 14 amino acids long. Germline V gene sequence: CDR1 SEHNR, CDR2 FQNEAQ (reference sequence). About this clonotype: Its antigen is not identified. This may be a read error: a much more frequent sequence differs by one nucleotide.

Sorting recovered naive CD8 T cells on a CD8+CD4-CCR7+CD45RA+ profile. In preparing bulk TCR libraries, previously described methods and listed TCR primers were used. TCRdb fed the PCR reads into MiXCR, producing one record per CDR3 protein. The sample includes 460,000 or so distinct CDR3 sequences, approximately 25% of them seen just once. This TCR came from a human donor in good health. Some libraries in this study had Jurkat cell RNA spiked in. The chain joins TRBV7-9 to TRBJ1-5; D is uncertain. Sequenced sample: naive CD8+ T cells from blood, with Jurkat cell RNA spiked in. The sample's subset: FACS-sorted CD8+CD4-CCR7+CD45RA+ naive T cells. CDR3 amino acids: CASGAPGLNQPQHF. In DNA form, the CDR3 reads TGTGCCAGCGGAGCTCCGGGTCTTAATCAGCCCCAGCATTTT.